Listed here are 9 T cell receptor beta chains from one sample, sequenced in a study of blood T cell repertoires in COVID-19 (TCRdb year 2020). Library construction relied on the immunoSEQ multiplex PCR assay. In TCRdb, the immuneACCESS table is reduced to in-frame sequences with V and J assigned. These tables do not hold every clone; where another copy was compared, an unresolved V gene accounts for under half, and the others remain unexplained. Within this sample are roughly 120,000 clones, with 70% to 90% of them counted one time only. Around 5.1% of the sample is in the top ten clones. The sequencing sample was made of peripheral blood. Receptors originate from a human donor in a cohort sampled during active COVID-19.

The chain recombines TRBV6-5 with TRBJ1-5; a weak D match, TRBD1 (6 bases). V was pared by 0 bases and J by 9 bases, with 15 bases between. The CDR3 runs 15 residues. The germline V gene has CDR1 MNHEY and CDR2 SVGAGI. CDR3 nucleotides: TGTGCCAGCAGTTACTCAAACAGGGAGCTTGGGCCCCAGCATTTT. As protein: CASSYSNRELGPQHF.

This clone has just a few counts. The rearrangement joins TRBV28 to TRBJ1-4; tentative D call: TRBD1 (6 bases). Germline CDR1 reads MDHEN; CDR2 reads SYDVKM. This CDR3 region has 17 residues. The V end lost 1 base, the J end lost 10 bases, and 22 bases lay between the germline ends. CDR3 loop: CASSLLQFTQLGGKLFF. The CDR3, as DNA: TGTGCCAGCAGTTTATTGCAGTTCACCCAACTAGGGGGAAAACTGTTTTTT.

J is TRBJ2-7 and V is TRBV3-1 (or the pseudogene TRBV3-2); 9 bases are shared with TRBD1. The germline V gene has CDR1 LGHDT and CDR2 YNNKEL (reference sequence). CDR3 size: 13 residues. Trimming at V came to 3 bases and at J to 10 bases, leaving 7 bases not matched to a gene. CDR3 sequence reads: CASSHRGQGEQYF. Here the CDR3 DNA reads TGTGCCAGCAGCCACCGGGGACAGGGTGAACAGTACTTC.

The J gene is TRBJ2-5, the V gene TRBV27, with 9 bases identical to TRBD1. The V and J ends lost 6 bases and 5 bases, in that order; junction bases with no gene match: 22. The CDR3 sequence is 19 residues long. Germline V lookup: CDR1 MNHEY, CDR2 SMNVEV (reference sequence). The CDR3 sequence: CASSQRRGTGRNSGETQYF. Written as DNA, the CDR3 is TGTGCCAGCAGCCAACGCCGCGGGACAGGGAGGAATAGCGGGGAGACCCAGTACTTC.

The rearrangement uses TRBV30 and TRBJ1-6; no clear D. The CDR3 loop spans 14 amino acids. Trimming removed 4 bases at V and 8 bases at J, with 15 bases between. The V gene's germline CDR1 is GTSNPN and CDR2 SVGIG (reference sequence). The CDR3 loop is CAWTRAGKDSPLHF. CDR3 DNA: TGTGCCTGGACCAGAGCAGGCAAGGATTCACCCCTCCACTTT.

The V and J genes are TRBV19 and TRBJ2-7; D is perhaps TRBD2 (7 bases). Trimming stripped 3 bases from V and 2 bases from J, with 14 bases between. The CDR3 consists of 15 residues. The V gene's germline CDR1 is LNHDA and CDR2 SQIVND (reference sequence). The CDR3 loop is CASSMSGRDTYEQYF. The CDR3 bases are TGTGCCAGTAGTATGAGTGGGAGGGACACCTACGAGCAGTACTTC.

The rearrangement joins TRBV5-6 to TRBJ2-2; TRBD1 aligns across 9 bases. Germline V gives CDR1 SGHDT, CDR2 YYEEEE. This CDR3 has 16 residues. The V gene end was trimmed by 3 bases and the J gene end by 1 base; junction bases not matched to a gene: 4. The CDR3 sequence: CASSYTGGRNTGELFF. In DNA form, the CDR3 reads TGTGCCAGCAGCTATACAGGGGGCAGGAACACCGGGGAGCTGTTTTTT.

This chain connects TRBV3-1 (or the pseudogene TRBV3-2) to TRBJ2-5; 12 bases match TRBD1. Germline CDR1 is LGHDT and CDR2 is YNNKEL (reference sequence). V gave up 6 bases and J gave up 4 bases; unmatched junction bases: 6. The CDR3 runs to 15 residues. This CDR3 is CASRWGQGASETQYF. The CDR3 nucleotides are TGTGCCAGCAGGTGGGGACAGGGGGCCTCAGAGACCCAGTACTTC.

The rearrangement links TRBV4-3 to TRBJ2-7; 9 bases match TRBD1. Germline-derived CDR1 and CDR2 are LGHNA and YSLEER. The CDR3 spans 16 residues. V was clipped by 2 bases and J by 5 bases; unmatched bases: 10. The CDR3 region has the DNA TGCGCCAGCAGCCAATCCCCGGGACAGGGATTCCACGAGCAGTACTTC. Translation gives CASSQSPGQGFHEQYF.